The sequence of this T cell receptor beta chain was determined in a study of T cell repertoires in cytomegalovirus infection. Overall study: TCR beta signatures that were public indicated CMV infection and matching HLA type.

Study findings and constraints: Ex vivo, HLA-C-restricted CMV-specific TCR beta clonotypes prevailed over the rest of the response. Cumulative public TCR beta family frequency identified carriers of CMV plus the relevant HLA.

This clonotype was found a few times. Its specificity is unknown. MiXCR, applied by TCRdb to the reads, yields one record per CDR3 protein. The top ten hold about 9.4% of the sample, which has around 450,000 distinct CDR3 sequences, approximately 10% seen once. V gave up 3 bases and J gave up 8 bases; unmatched junction bases: 2. The germline V gene encodes CDR1 SGHRS and CDR2 YFSETQ. This CDR3 spans 14 amino acids. This receptor was identified in a human donor in good health (CMV status not recorded). Some clones in this sample may be carry-over from other donors' samples. The V gene is TRBV5-1, the J gene TRBJ1-6, with TRBD1 matching over 10 bases. Sequencing was performed on PBMCs. The CDR3 DNA reads as TGCGCCAGCAGCTCTGGGACAGGGGATTCACCCCTCCACTTT. This sequence encodes CASSSGTGDSPLHF.